The 31 T cell receptor beta chains listed next were all sequenced from one sample in a study of cytomegalovirus exposure and HLA in healthy donors. The protocol was immunoSEQ multiplex PCR, while the TCRdb copy is restricted to in-frame clones and leaves out a portion. Here the sample spans 100,000 to 150,000 clones, 90% to 96% being singletons. Material for sequencing was PBMCs. The receptors originated from a man between 18 and 35 years old in good health and CMV-seronegative.

This rearrangement joins TRBV11-2 to TRBJ1-2; no firm D call. The length of the CDR3 is 15 residues. The germline CDR1 and CDR2 sequences are SGHAT and FQNNGV. V was trimmed by 2 bases and J by 6 bases, leaving 16 bases between them. The CDR3 DNA reads TGTGCCAGCAGCTTAATCCGAGACATTCAGAATGGCTACACCTTC. Its translation is CASSLIRDIQNGYTF.

The gene calls are TRBV9 and TRBJ2-3; TRBD2 is a possible D gene (5 bases). The CDR3 is 15 residues long. In germline, CDR1 is SGDLS, CDR2 YYNGEE. Trimming removed 3 bases from V and 2 bases from J, with 13 bases in between. CDR3 DNA sequence: TGTGCCAGCAGCGGTGGGCTAGCATACACAGATACGCAGTATTTT. This encodes CASSGGLAYTDTQYF.

This chain links TRBV19 with TRBJ2-3, with D perhaps TRBD1 (6 bases). Germline lookup yields CDR1 LNHDA and CDR2 SQIVND (reference sequence). There are 15 residues in the CDR3. V gave up 4 bases and J gave up 0 bases, with 11 bases separating them. The CDR3 region has the DNA TGTGCCAGTAGTAGACAGGCCTCTAGCACAGATACGCAGTATTTT. Amino acids: CASSRQASSTDTQYF.

This chain uses TRBV27 with TRBJ2-1; a weak D match, TRBD2 (5 bases). Trimming cost V 3 bases and J 15 bases, with 15 bases left between them. Germline assignment: CDR1 MNHEY and CDR2 SMNVEV (reference sequence). The length of the CDR3 is 12 residues. CDR3 DNA: TGTGCCAGCAGTTTTCCAGGCACGGGGTGGTTCTTC. Translating gives CASSFPGTGWFF.

About this clone: One end of the junction does not line up with germline, which may come from a read error. The CDR3, as DNA: TGTGCCAGCACTGAACCGGGACTAGCGGGGGCGGCCCGGGAGCAGTTCTTC. Amino acids: CASTEPGLAGAAREQFF. The V and J genes are TRBV2 and TRBJ2-1; 14 bases line up with TRBD2. CDR1 and CDR2 from the germline V gene are SNHLY and FYNNEI. The length of the CDR3 is 17 residues. Variable domain in full (rest from reference TRBV2 and TRBJ2-1): EPEVTQTPSHQVTQMGQEVILRCVPISNHLYFYWYRQILGQKVEFLVSFYNNEISEKSEIFDDQFSVERPDGSNFTLKIRSTKLEDSAMYFCASTEPGLAGAAREQFFGPGTRLTVL.

V is TRBV5-1 and J is TRBJ2-3; 7 bases align to TRBD2. CDR1 is SGHRS and CDR2 is YFSETQ in the germline V gene. Trimming at V came to 0 bases and at J to 1 base, leaving 5 bases not matched to a gene. This CDR3 has 16 amino acids. The CDR3 here is CASSLASGLGTDTQYF. The CDR3 nucleotides are TGCGCCAGCAGCTTGGCGAGTGGACTAGGCACAGATACGCAGTATTTT. Variable domain in full (rest from reference TRBV5-1 and TRBJ2-3): KAGVTQTPRYLIKTRGQQVTLSCSPISGHRSVSWYQQTPGQGLQFLFEYFSETQRNKGNFPGRFSGRQFSNSRSEMNVSTLELGDSALYLCASSLASGLGTDTQYFGPGTRLTVL.

The V gene is TRBV2, the J gene TRBJ1-5; 8 bases align to TRBD1. CDR1 and CDR2 (germline): SNHLY, FYNNEI. V shed 6 bases, J shed 4 bases, and the junction held 8 bases outside the gene matches. The CDR3 has 15 residues. CDR3 region: CASREGRQGNQPQHF. CDR3 sequence (DNA): TGTGCCAGCAGAGAGGGGAGACAGGGGAATCAGCCCCAGCATTTT. Full variable domain (outside the CDR3, taken from reference TRBV2 and TRBJ1-5): EPEVTQTPSHQVTQMGQEVILRCVPISNHLYFYWYRQILGQKVEFLVSFYNNEISEKSEIFDDQFSVERPDGSNFTLKIRSTKLEDSAMYFCASREGRQGNQPQHFGDGTRLSIL.

The chain has TRBV11-2 and TRBJ2-7; 9 bases align to TRBD1. With 2 bases clipped from V and 1 base from J, the junction kept 9 bases outside the gene matches. CDR3 size: 17 residues. Looked up from germline, CDR1 is SGHAT and CDR2 is FQNNGV. This chain's CDR3 is CASSLTPPGQGSYEQYF. The CDR3 DNA sequence: TGTGCCAGCAGCTTAACCCCTCCGGGACAGGGTTCCTACGAGCAGTACTTC.

V gene TRBV9 combines with J gene TRBJ2-1; TRBD2 matches 8 bases. CDR1 and CDR2 from the germline V gene are SGDLS and YYNGEE. The ends lost 1 base at V and 5 bases at J; junction bases unmatched: 8. The CDR3 loop spans 16 amino acids. CDR3 residues: CASSVPSGRTHNEQFF. The CDR3 DNA reads as TGTGCCAGCAGCGTACCCAGCGGGAGAACTCACAATGAGCAGTTCTTC. The complete variable domain, with remaining parts taken from reference TRBV9 and TRBJ2-1, reads DSGVTQTPKHLITATGQRVTLRCSPRSGDLSVYWYQQSLDQGLQFLIQYYNGEERAKGNILERFSAQQFPDLHSELNLSSLELGDSALYFCASSVPSGRTHNEQFFGPGTRLTVL.

The chain carries TRBV5-6 and TRBJ2-7; 8 bases align to TRBD2. The CDR3 totals 17 residues. After removal of 4 bases from V and 2 bases from J, the junction contained 14 bases not matched to a gene. CDR1 and CDR2 from the germline V gene are SGHDT and YYEEEE. In DNA, the CDR3 is TGTGCCAGCAGCCGTTGGCCCCTACTAGCGGAGCCCTACGAGCAGTACTTC. As protein: CASSRWPLLAEPYEQYF.

The rearrangement joins TRBV9 to TRBJ2-2, with TRBD1 matching over 9 bases. This CDR3 has 16 amino acids. Unmatched junction bases numbered 4, after V lost 0 bases and J lost 4 bases. CDR1 and CDR2 (germline): SGDLS, YYNGEE. The CDR3 sequence: CASSVAGQGVTGELFF. The CDR3 DNA reads as TGTGCCAGCAGCGTAGCGGGACAGGGTGTCACCGGGGAGCTGTTTTTT.

This clone was detected only once. J is TRBJ2-2 and V is TRBV11-2, with TRBD2 matching over 7 bases. The V gene end was trimmed by 5 bases and the J gene end by 11 bases; junction bases not matched to a gene: 11. The CDR3 has 14 residues. Germline CDR1 reads SGHAT; CDR2 reads FQNNGV. The CDR3 sequence: CASSLGDPGGELFF. CDR3 DNA: TGTGCCAGCAGCCTTGGGGACCCGGGGGGAGAGCTGTTTTTT.

J is TRBJ2-5 and V is TRBV5-1, with TRBD2 as a possible D gene (5 bases). This CDR3 spans 12 amino acids. The V and J ends lost 5 bases and 5 bases respectively, with 10 bases between them. In germline, CDR1 is SGHRS, CDR2 YFSETQ. The CDR3 loop is CASSLSGETQYF. In nucleotides, the CDR3 is TGCGCCAGCAGTTTGTCGGGGGAGACCCAGTACTTC.

V usage is TRBV5-1 and J usage is TRBJ2-1; the match to TRBD2 covers 10 bases. The CDR3 is made up of 15 amino acids. V lost 4 bases, J lost 7 bases, and 8 bases stayed unmatched. Germline values: CDR1 SGHRS, CDR2 YFSETQ. The CDR3 reads CASSQSSGSGNEQFF. CDR3 nucleotide sequence: TGCGCCAGCAGCCAGTCTAGCGGGAGCGGGAATGAGCAGTTCTTC.

The chain combines TRBV19 with TRBJ2-7; 7 nucleotides agree with TRBD1. This CDR3 has 13 residues. Unmatched junction bases numbered 4, after V lost 5 bases and J lost 3 bases. Germline values: CDR1 LNHDA, CDR2 SQIVND (reference sequence). The CDR3 region has the DNA TGTGCCAGTAGTGTAGCAGGGGGCTACGAGCAGTACTTC. The encoded protein is CASSVAGGYEQYF.

The V gene is TRBV6-5, the J gene TRBJ2-5, with TRBD1 matching over 9 bases. The CDR3 runs 14 residues. The germline V gene encodes CDR1 MNHEY and CDR2 SVGAGI. The junction had 7 bases not matched to a gene; V was cut back by 6 bases and J by 5 bases. CDR3 sequence: CASSLDRGVETQYF. The CDR3 DNA sequence: TGTGCCAGCAGCCTCGACAGGGGGGTGGAGACCCAGTACTTC.

V and J are TRBV30 and TRBJ1-5, with D possibly TRBD1 on 5 matching bases. The CDR3 consists of 12 residues. V dropped 7 bases and J dropped 0 bases, with 7 bases sitting between them. The V gene's germline CDR1 is GTSNPN and CDR2 SVGIG (reference sequence). CDR3 nucleotide sequence: TGTGCCTTCAGGGTTAGCAATCAGCCCCAGCATTTT. Its protein is CAFRVSNQPQHF.

The chain couples TRBV11-2 to TRBJ2-3, with D tentatively TRBD2 (6 bases). The CDR3 is made up of 15 amino acids. V lost 6 bases and J lost 1, with 14 bases in between. Germline V lookup: CDR1 SGHAT, CDR2 FQNNGV. Here the CDR3 reads CASRPPGVGTDTQYF. The CDR3 DNA follows: TGTGCCAGCAGGCCCCCGGGGGTTGGCACAGATACGCAGTATTTT.

The rearrangement links TRBV28 to TRBJ2-5; 11 bases map to TRBD1. V trimming: 2 bases; J trimming: 4 bases; junction bases outside the gene matches: 9. The CDR3 sequence is 17 residues long. The germline gives CDR1 MDHEN, CDR2 SYDVKM. CDR3 protein: CASSLRVGQGEAETQYF. In nucleotides, the CDR3 is TGTGCCAGCAGTTTAAGGGTGGGACAGGGGGAGGCAGAGACCCAGTACTTC. The whole variable domain, remainder taken from reference TRBV28 and TRBJ2-5, is DVKVTQSSRYLVKRTGEKVFLECVQDMDHENMFWYRQDPGLGLRLIYFSYDVKMKEKGDIPEGYSVSREKKERFSLILESASTNQTSMYLCASSLRVGQGEAETQYFGPGTRLLVL.

The chain employs TRBV6-5 and TRBJ1-2, with D possibly being TRBD1 (6 bases). The CDR3 extends over 14 amino acids. Trimming pared 1 base from V and 3 bases from J, leaving 9 bases between. Germline CDR1 MNHEY, CDR2 SVGAGI. The CDR3 coding sequence is TGTGCCAGCAGTTACTACTCAGGGGACTATGGCTACACCTTC. The encoded protein is CASSYYSGDYGYTF.

This sequence joins TRBV18 and TRBJ2-7, with 8 bases fitting TRBD1. CDR3 size: 14 residues. Per germline, CDR1 KGHSH and CDR2 LQKENI. Unmatched junction bases numbered 7, after V lost 6 bases and J lost 3 bases. The CDR3 sequence is CASSPATGVYEQYF. In DNA form, the CDR3 reads TGTGCCAGCTCCCCCGCGACAGGGGTCTACGAGCAGTACTTC. Full variable domain (remainder filled in from reference TRBV18 and TRBJ2-7): NAGVMQNPRHLVRRRGQEARLRCSPMKGHSHVYWYRQLPEEGLKFMVYLQKENIIDESGMPKERFSAEFPKEGPSILRIQQVVRGDSAAYFCASSPATGVYEQYFGPGTRLTVT.

The V and J genes are TRBV6-5 and TRBJ1-5; TRBD1 might be the D (5 bases). Germline CDR1 MNHEY, CDR2 SVGAGI. The ends were cut back, 2 bases at V and 6 bases at J, with 11 bases in the middle. This CDR3 spans 14 amino acids. The CDR3 nucleotides are TGTGCCAGCAGTTACGTACAGGCGAGTCAGCCCCAGCATTTT. Protein sequence: CASSYVQASQPQHF.

This sequence joins TRBV4-3 and TRBJ2-7; 8 positions agree with TRBD2. CDR1 and CDR2 from the germline V gene are LGHNA and YSLEER. V lost 1 base to trimming and J lost 1 base; unmatched junction nucleotides: 3. This CDR3 spans 15 amino acids. CDR3 in amino acids: CASSQVGGRSYEQYF. The CDR3 coding sequence is TGCGCCAGCAGCCAAGTCGGCGGGAGGTCCTACGAGCAGTACTTC.

This chain uses TRBV28 with TRBJ2-7, with D tentatively TRBD1 (5 bases). CDR3 size: 15 residues. The germline gives CDR1 MDHEN, CDR2 SYDVKM. V was cut by 6 bases and J by 3 bases, with 18 bases left in between. This CDR3 reads CASSNSQGVYYEQYF. The CDR3 DNA sequence: TGTGCCAGCAGCAATTCCCAGGGTGTTTACTACGAGCAGTACTTC.

This chain links TRBV27 with TRBJ2-2, with TRBD2 matching 8 bases. Germline CDR1 is MNHEY and CDR2 is SMNVEV (reference sequence). V shed 2 bases, J shed 4 bases, and the junction held 0 bases outside the gene matches. There are 14 residues in the CDR3. CDR3 DNA sequence: TGTGCCAGCAGTTTAACTAGCGGCACCGGGGAGCTGTTTTTT. Protein sequence: CASSLTSGTGELFF.

The sample holds a few counts of this clone. The CDR3 sequence: CASSRTGTGDGYTF. The CDR3 DNA is TGCGCCAGCAGCCGCACCGGGACAGGGGATGGCTACACCTTC. The chain recombines TRBV4-1 with TRBJ1-2, with 10 bases aligning to TRBD1. This CDR3 is built from 14 residues. The germline V gene has CDR1 MGHRA and CDR2 YSYEKL. With 4 bases clipped from V and 6 bases from J, the junction kept 5 bases outside the gene matches.

The chain combines TRBV30 with TRBJ2-7; D is perhaps TRBD1 (7 bases). From germline, CDR1 is GTSNPN and CDR2 SVGIG (reference sequence). The CDR3 runs to 14 residues. The CDR3 loop reads CGAGRGLKSYEQYF. The CDR3 region has the DNA TGTGGCGCGGGAAGGGGGCTGAAGTCCTACGAGCAGTACTTC.

The V gene is TRBV25-1, the J gene TRBJ1-1, with 7 bases that match TRBD1. With V trimmed by 5 bases and J by 7 bases, 7 bases remained unmatched. Germline CDR1 is MGHDK and CDR2 is SYGVNS. The CDR3 runs 13 residues. Written as DNA, the CDR3 is TGTGCCAGCAGTAGACACAGGGGCGGTGAAGCTTTCTTT. Translation gives CASSRHRGGEAFF. The variable domain in full, completed from reference TRBV25-1 and TRBJ1-1, reads EADIYQTPRYLVIGTGKKITLECSQTMGHDKMYWYQQDPGMELHLIHYSYGVNSTEKGDLSSESTVSRIRTEHFPLTLESARPSHTSQYLCASSRHRGGEAFFGQGTRLTVV.

V usage is TRBV9 and J usage is TRBJ2-7; D unresolved. The CDR3 spans 13 residues. Deletions cut 0 bases from V and 3 bases from J, with 7 bases between. The germline V gene encodes CDR1 SGDLS and CDR2 YYNGEE. The DNA for the CDR3 is TGTGCCAGCAGCGTAGAGTCTAACTACGAGCAGTACTTC. Translated: CASSVESNYEQYF.

J is TRBJ2-7 and V is TRBV7-6; 10 nucleotides line up with TRBD1. J gave up 2 bases and V 1 base, and 8 bases lay outside the gene matches. Germline CDR1 SGHVS, CDR2 FNYEAQ. The CDR3 totals 17 residues. The CDR3 DNA is TGTGCCAGCAGCTTAGATTGGGGGGGGACAGGGGCCTACGAGCAGTACTTC. This encodes CASSLDWGGTGAYEQYF.

The chain is built from TRBV7-2 and TRBJ2-7, with 14 positions matching TRBD2. Trimming took 2 bases from V and 3 from J; bases not matched to a gene: 3. CDR1 and CDR2 (germline): SGHTA, FQGNSA. CDR3 size: 16 residues. The CDR3 sequence is CASSLQTSGRGYEQYF. The CDR3 nucleotides read TGTGCCAGCAGCTTACAGACTAGCGGGAGGGGCTACGAGCAGTACTTC.